This T cell receptor (beta chain) was observed in a study of human thymus T cells. Study results and caveats: Thymic as well as blood repertoires seemed to favor certain V and J genes unevenly.

Profiled with immunoSEQ multiplex PCR; TCRdb holds only in-frame clones, not every one. The repertoire consists of 45,000 to 50,000 clones, with around 95% occurring once and the leading ten covering over 0.15%. V lost 4 bases to trimming and J lost 3 bases, with 16 bases between them. Germline values: CDR1 SGHDT, CDR2 YYEEEE. There are 15 residues in the CDR3. To note about this clone: The target antigen is unknown.

Sequenced sample: blood. V gene TRBV5-6 combines with J gene TRBJ1-1; a possible D gene is TRBD1 (5 bases). This TCR was sampled from a girl less than two years old with a congenital heart defect but otherwise immunologically healthy. The DNA for the CDR3 is TGTGCCAGCAGCAAAGGACATAGGGTGGACACTGAAGCTTTCTTT. This gives the protein CASSKGHRVDTEAFF.